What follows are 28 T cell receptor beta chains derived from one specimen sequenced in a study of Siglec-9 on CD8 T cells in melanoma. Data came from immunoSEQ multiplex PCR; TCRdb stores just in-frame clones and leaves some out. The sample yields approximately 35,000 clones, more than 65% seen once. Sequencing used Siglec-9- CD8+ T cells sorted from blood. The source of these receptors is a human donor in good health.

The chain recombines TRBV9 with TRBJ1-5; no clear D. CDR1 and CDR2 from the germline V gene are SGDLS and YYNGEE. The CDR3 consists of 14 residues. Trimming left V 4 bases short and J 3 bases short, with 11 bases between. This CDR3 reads CASSSGNDNQPQHF. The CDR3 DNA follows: TGTGCCAGCAGCTCCGGGAATGACAATCAGCCCCAGCATTTT.

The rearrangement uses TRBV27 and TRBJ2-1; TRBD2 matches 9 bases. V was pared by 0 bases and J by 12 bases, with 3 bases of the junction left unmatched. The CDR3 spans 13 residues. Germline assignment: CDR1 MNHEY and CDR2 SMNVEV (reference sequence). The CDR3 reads CASSLSLAGPQFF. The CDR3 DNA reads TGTGCCAGCAGTTTATCGCTAGCGGGGCCGCAGTTCTTC.

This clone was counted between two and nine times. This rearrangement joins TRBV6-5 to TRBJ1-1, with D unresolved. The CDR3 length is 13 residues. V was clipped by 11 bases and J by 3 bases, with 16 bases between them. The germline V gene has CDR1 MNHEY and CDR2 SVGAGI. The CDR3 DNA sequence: TGTGCCGCCAGCCCTGTTGCGTACACTGAAGCTTTCTTT. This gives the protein CAASPVAYTEAFF.

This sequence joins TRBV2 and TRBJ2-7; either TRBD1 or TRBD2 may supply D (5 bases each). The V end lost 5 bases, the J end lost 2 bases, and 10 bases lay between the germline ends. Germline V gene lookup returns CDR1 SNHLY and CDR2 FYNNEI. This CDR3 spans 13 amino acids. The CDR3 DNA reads TGTGCCAGCAGTCGACGGGACCCCTACGAGCAGTACTTC. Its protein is CASSRRDPYEQYF.

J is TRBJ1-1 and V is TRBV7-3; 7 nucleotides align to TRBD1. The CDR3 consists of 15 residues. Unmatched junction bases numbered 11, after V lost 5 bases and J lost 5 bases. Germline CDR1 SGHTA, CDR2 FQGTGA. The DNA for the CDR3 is TGTGCCAGCAGCGCACTACAGGGGATGAGGACTGAAGCTTTCTTT. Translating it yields CASSALQGMRTEAFF. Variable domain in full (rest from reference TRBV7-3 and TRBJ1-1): GAGVSQTPSNKVTEKGKYVELRCDPISGHTALYWYRQSLGQGPEFLIYFQGTGAADDSGLPNDRFFAVRPEGSVSTLKIQRTERGDSAVYLCASSALQGMRTEAFFGQGTRLTVV.

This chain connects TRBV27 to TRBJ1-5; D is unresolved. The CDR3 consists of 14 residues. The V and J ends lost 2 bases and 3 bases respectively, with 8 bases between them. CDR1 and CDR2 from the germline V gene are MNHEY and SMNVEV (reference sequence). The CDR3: CASSLNSDNQPQHF. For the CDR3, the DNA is TGTGCCAGCAGTTTAAACTCAGACAATCAGCCCCAGCATTTT.

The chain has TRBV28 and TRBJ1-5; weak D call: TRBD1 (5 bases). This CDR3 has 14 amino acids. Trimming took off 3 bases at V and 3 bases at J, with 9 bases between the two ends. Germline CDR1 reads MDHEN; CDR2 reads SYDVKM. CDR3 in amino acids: CASSFQGFNQPQHF. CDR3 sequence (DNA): TGTGCCAGCAGTTTTCAGGGATTCAATCAGCCCCAGCATTTT.

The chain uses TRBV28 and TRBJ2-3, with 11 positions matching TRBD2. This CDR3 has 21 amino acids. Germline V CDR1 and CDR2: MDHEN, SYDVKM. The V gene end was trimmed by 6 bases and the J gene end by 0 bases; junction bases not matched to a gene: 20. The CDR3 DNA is TGTGCCAGCAGCGCCGACAGGGCAGCGGTAGCGGGAGGGCCCAGCACAGATACGCAGTATTTT. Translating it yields CASSADRAAVAGGPSTDTQYF. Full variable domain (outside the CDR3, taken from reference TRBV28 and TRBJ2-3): DVKVTQSSRYLVKRTGEKVFLECVQDMDHENMFWYRQDPGLGLRLIYFSYDVKMKEKGDIPEGYSVSREKKERFSLILESASTNQTSMYLCASSADRAAVAGGPSTDTQYFGPGTRLTVL.

CDR3 residues: CASSSTPASTDTQYF. In DNA, the CDR3 is TGTGCCAGCAGCTCGACCCCGGCTAGCACAGATACGCAGTATTTT. J is TRBJ2-3 and V is TRBV5-4; D remains ambiguous. CDR3 length: 15 amino acids. Germline V gene data show CDR1 as SGHNT and CDR2 as YYREEE (reference sequence). V lost 3 bases to trimming and J lost 0 bases, with 11 bases between them.

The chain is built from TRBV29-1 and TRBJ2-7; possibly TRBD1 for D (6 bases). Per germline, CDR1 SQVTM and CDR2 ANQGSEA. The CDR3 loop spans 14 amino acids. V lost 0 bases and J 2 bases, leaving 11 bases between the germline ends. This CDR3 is CSVEDLAGAYEQYF. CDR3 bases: TGCAGCGTTGAAGATCTGGCAGGGGCCTACGAGCAGTACTTC.

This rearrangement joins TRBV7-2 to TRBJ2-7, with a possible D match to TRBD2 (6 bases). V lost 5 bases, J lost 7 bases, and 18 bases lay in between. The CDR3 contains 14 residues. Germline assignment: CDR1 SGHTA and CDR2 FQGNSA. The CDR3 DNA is TGTGCCAGCAGCCCTATTTGGGGACTGCGGGAGCAGTACTTC. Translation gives CASSPIWGLREQYF.

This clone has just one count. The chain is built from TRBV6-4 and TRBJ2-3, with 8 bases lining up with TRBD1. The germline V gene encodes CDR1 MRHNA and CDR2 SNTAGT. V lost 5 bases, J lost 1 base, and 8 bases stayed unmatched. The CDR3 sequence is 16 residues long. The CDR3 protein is CASSTEQGDGTDTQYF. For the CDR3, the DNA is TGTGCCAGCAGTACCGAACAGGGGGACGGCACAGATACGCAGTATTTT.

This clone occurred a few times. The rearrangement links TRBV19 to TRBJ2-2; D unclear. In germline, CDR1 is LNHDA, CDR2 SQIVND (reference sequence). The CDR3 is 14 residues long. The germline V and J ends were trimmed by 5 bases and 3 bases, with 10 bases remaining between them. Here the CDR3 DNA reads TGTGCCAGTAGTTTGGCCATCTACACCGGGGAGCTGTTTTTT. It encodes CASSLAIYTGELFF.

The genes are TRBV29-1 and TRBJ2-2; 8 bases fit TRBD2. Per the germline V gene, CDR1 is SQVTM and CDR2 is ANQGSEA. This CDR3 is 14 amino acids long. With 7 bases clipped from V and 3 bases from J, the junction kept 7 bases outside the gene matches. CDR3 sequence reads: CSGSGSTHTGELFF. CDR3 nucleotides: TGCAGCGGGAGCGGGAGTACGCACACCGGGGAGCTGTTTTTT.

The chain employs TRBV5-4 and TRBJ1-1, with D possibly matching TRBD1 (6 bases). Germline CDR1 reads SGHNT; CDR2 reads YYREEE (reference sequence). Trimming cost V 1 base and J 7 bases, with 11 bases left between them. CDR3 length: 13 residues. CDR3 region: CASSLRGFDEAFF. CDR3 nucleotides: TGTGCCAGCAGCTTGAGGGGGTTTGATGAAGCTTTCTTT.

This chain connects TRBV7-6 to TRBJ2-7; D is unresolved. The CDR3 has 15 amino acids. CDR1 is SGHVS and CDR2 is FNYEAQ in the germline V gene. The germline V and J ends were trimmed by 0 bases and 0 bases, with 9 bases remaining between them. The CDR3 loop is CASSLALSGSYEQYF. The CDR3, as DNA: TGTGCCAGCAGCTTAGCCCTCTCGGGCTCCTACGAGCAGTACTTC.

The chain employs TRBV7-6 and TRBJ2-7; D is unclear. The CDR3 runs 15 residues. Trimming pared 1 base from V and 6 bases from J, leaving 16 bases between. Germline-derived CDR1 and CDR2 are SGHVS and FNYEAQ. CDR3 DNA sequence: TGTGCCAGCAGCTTAGGGGTAGGCCCTAGGAGCGAGCAGTACTTC. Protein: CASSLGVGPRSEQYF.

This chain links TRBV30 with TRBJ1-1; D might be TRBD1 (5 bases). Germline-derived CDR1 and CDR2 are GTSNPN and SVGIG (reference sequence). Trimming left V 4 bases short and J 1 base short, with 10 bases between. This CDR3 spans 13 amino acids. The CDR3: CAWTADRNTEAFF. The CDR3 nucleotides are TGTGCCTGGACTGCCGACAGGAACACTGAAGCTTTCTTT.

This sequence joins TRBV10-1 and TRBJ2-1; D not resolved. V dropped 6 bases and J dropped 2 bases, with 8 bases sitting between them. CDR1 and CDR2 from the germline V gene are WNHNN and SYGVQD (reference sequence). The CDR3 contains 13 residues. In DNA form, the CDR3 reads TGCGCCAGCAGCCTAGGTCCCTACAATGAGCAGTTCTTC. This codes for CASSLGPYNEQFF.

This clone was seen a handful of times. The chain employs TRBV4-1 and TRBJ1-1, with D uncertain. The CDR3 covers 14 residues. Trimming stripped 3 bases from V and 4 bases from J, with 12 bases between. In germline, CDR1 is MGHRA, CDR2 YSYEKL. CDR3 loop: CASSQVQAVTEAFF. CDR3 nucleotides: TGCGCCAGCAGCCAGGTCCAGGCGGTCACTGAAGCTTTCTTT.

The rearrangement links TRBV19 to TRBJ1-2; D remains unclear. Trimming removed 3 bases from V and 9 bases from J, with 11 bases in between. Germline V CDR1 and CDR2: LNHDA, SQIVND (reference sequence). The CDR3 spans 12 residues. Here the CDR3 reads CASSMMDGSYTF. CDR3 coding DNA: TGTGCCAGTAGTATGATGGACGGAAGCTACACCTTC.

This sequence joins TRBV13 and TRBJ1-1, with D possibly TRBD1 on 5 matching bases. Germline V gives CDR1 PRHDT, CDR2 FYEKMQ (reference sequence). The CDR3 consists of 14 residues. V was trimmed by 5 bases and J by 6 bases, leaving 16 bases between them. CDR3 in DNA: TGTGCCAGCAGCCCCCCGAACAGGTCCCCTGAAGCTTTCTTT. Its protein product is CASSPPNRSPEAFF.

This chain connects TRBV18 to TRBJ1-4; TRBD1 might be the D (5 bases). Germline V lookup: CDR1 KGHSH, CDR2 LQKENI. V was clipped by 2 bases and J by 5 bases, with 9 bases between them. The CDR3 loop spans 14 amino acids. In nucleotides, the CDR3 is TGTGCCAGCTCACCAGAGACAGAAAATGAAAAACTGTTTTTT. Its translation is CASSPETENEKLFF. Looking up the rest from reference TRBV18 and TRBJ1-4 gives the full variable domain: NAGVMQNPRHLVRRRGQEARLRCSPMKGHSHVYWYRQLPEEGLKFMVYLQKENIIDESGMPKERFSAEFPKEGPSILRIQQVVRGDSAAYFCASSPETENEKLFFGSGTQLSVL.

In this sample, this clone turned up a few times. CDR3 sequence (DNA): TGTGCCAGTACTAGGGACAGGGGGCGTGGAACTGACTATGGCTACACCTTC. This codes for CASTRDRGRGTDYGYTF. The chain joins TRBV19 to TRBJ1-2; TRBD1 matches 12 bases. This CDR3 has 17 amino acids. CDR1 LNHDA and CDR2 SQIVND come from the germline V gene (reference sequence). V was clipped by 7 bases and J by 3 bases; unmatched bases: 12.

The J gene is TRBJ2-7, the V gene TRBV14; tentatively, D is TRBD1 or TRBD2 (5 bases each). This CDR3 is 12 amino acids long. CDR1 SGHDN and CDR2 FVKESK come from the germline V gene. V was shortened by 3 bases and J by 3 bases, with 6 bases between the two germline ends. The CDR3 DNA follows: TGTGCCAGCAGCCATGGGGGCTACGAGCAGTACTTC. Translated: CASSHGGYEQYF.

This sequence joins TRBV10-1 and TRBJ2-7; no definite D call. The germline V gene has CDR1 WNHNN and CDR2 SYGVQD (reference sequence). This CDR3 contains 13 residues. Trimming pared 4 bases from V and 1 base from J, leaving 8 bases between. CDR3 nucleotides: TGCGCCAGCAGTGGTAAGCTTTCCTACGAGCAGTACTTC. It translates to CASSGKLSYEQYF.

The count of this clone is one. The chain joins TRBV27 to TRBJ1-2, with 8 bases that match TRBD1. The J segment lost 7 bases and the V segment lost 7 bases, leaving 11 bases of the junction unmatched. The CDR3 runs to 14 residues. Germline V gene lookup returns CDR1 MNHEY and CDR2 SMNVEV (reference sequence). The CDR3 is CASKSQGARGGYTF. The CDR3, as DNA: TGTGCCAGCAAATCCCAGGGGGCGCGAGGTGGCTACACCTTC.

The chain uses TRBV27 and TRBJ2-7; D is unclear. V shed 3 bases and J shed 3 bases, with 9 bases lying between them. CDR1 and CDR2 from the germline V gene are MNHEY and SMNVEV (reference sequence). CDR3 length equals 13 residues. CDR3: CASSFSPIYEQYF. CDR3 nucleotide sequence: TGTGCCAGCAGTTTCAGCCCTATCTACGAGCAGTACTTC.